Given below is one T cell receptor (beta chain) in context. Patients in Seattle were enrolled during active infection, then followed longitudinally. Germline V lookup: CDR1 MGHDK, CDR2 SYGVNS. This CDR3 is built from 15 residues. V was pared by 6 bases and J by 4 bases, with 3 bases of the junction left unmatched. The data were taken from a study of blood T cell repertoires in COVID-19. Study background: Sites in the United States, Italy and Spain provided acute and convalescent COVID-19 samples. PBMCs, B-cell-depleted T cells, or T cells were the source of the cDNA or gDNA that made up the material.

In the study's own analysis: How many nucleated cells were present was estimated from reference gene primer amplification. Clones were sequenced by immunoSEQ multiplex PCR, and TCRdb holds only the in-frame ones, with some missing. The V and J calls and clone size are taken from that table; D and trimming were inferred from the DNA. The sample yields around 49,000 clones, 81% seen once. Sequenced input: peripheral blood. This clonotype was sampled from an elderly woman with COVID-19, enrolled during active disease. J is TRBJ2-3 and V is TRBV25-1; 14 bases agree with TRBD2. CDR3: CASSTTSGRADTQYF. CDR3 sequence (DNA): TGTGCCAGCAGCACGACTAGCGGGAGGGCAGATACGCAGTATTTT.